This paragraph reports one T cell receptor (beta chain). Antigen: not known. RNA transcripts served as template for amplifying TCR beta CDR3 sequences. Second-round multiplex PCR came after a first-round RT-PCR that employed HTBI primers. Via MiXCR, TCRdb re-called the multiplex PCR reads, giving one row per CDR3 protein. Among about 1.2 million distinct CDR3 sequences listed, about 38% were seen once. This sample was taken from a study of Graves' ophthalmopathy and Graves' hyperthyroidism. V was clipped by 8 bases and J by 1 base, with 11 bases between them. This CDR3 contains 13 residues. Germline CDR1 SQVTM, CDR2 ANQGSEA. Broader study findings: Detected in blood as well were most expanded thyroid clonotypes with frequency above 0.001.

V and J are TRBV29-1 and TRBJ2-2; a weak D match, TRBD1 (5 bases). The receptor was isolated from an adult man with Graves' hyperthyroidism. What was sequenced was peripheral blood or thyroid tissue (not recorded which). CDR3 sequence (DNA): TGCAGCTTGCAGGGTCGGAACACCGGGGAGCTGTTTTTT. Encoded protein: CSLQGRNTGELFF.